The 6 T cell receptor beta chains in this list originate from one sample, sequenced in a study of graft-versus-host responses after intestinal transplantation. Clones were read by immunoSEQ multiplex PCR, and TCRdb kept only the in-frame ones, dropping some. This sample yields approximately 58,000 clones, of which 80% to 90% are seen a single time; around 1.5% belongs to the top ten. The material was PBMCs, obtained 26 days after transplant. The source of these receptors is a human patient who received an intestinal transplant, so some T cells may come from the graft donor.

The chain links TRBV6-1 to TRBJ2-3; 9 positions agree with TRBD2. The germline CDR1 and CDR2 sequences are MNHNS and SASEGT. V dropped 3 bases and J dropped 3; count of bases not matched to a gene: 4. The CDR3 length is 15 residues. CDR3 region: CASSEVLAGTDTQYF. The DNA for the CDR3 is TGTGCCAGCAGTGAGGTCCTAGCGGGAACAGATACGCAGTATTTT.

V usage is TRBV2 and J usage is TRBJ2-3; 8 bases agree with TRBD2. The CDR3 runs to 16 residues. Germline CDR1 SNHLY, CDR2 FYNNEI. V gave up 9 bases and J gave up 1 base; unmatched junction bases: 12. The CDR3 nucleotides are TGTGCCAGGGGAAATAGGGGACTAGAGGGCACAGATACGCAGTATTTT. Protein product: CARGNRGLEGTDTQYF.

V gene TRBV5-1 combines with J gene TRBJ2-5; TRBD1 is a possible D gene (5 bases). Germline CDR1 reads SGHRS; CDR2 reads YFSETQ. This CDR3 spans 14 amino acids. Trimming stripped 5 bases from V and 5 bases from J, with 16 bases between. The CDR3 reads CASRSDSPRETQYF. The CDR3 nucleotides are TGCGCCAGCAGGAGCGACAGCCCCCGGGAGACCCAGTACTTC.

The chain links TRBV27 to TRBJ2-1; D gene unclear. Germline assignment: CDR1 MNHEY and CDR2 SMNVEV (reference sequence). The CDR3 totals 15 residues. V lost 2 bases, J lost 0 bases, and 8 bases lay in between. Written as DNA, the CDR3 is TGTGCCAGCAGTTTAACTCGGTTCTCCTACAATGAGCAGTTCTTC. Protein sequence: CASSLTRFSYNEQFF.

V and J are TRBV5-3 and TRBJ2-1; 8 positions agree with TRBD1. TRBV5-3 belongs to the ORF category, with a function that is uncertain. V lost 5 bases, J lost 6 bases, and 4 bases stayed unmatched. The CDR3 has 13 amino acids. In DNA, the CDR3 is TGTGCCAGAAGAGCTCAGGGGGCCAATGAGCAGTTCTTC. This encodes CARRAQGANEQFF.

The CDR3 loop is CASSAGTSGYNEQFF. As DNA, the CDR3 is TGTGCCAGCTCAGCCGGGACTAGCGGCTACAATGAGCAGTTCTTC. The rearrangement links TRBV18 to TRBJ2-1, with TRBD2 matching over 11 bases. J was trimmed by 3 bases and V by 5 bases; bases with no gene match: 3. CDR1 and CDR2 (germline): KGHSH, LQKENI. CDR3 length: 15 residues.